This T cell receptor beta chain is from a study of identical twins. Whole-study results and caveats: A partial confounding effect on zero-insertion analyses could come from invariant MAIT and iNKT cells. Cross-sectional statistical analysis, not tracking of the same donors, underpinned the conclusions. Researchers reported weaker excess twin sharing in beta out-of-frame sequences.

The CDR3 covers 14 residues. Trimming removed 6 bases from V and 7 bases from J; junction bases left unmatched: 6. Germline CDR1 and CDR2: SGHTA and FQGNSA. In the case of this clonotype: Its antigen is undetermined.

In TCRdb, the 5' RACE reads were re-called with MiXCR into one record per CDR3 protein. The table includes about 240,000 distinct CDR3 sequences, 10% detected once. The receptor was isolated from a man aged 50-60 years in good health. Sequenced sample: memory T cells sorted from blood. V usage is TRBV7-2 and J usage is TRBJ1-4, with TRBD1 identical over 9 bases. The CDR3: CASREDRGGEKLFF. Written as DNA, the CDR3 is TGTGCCAGCAGGGAGGACAGGGGAGGTGAAAAACTGTTTTTT.